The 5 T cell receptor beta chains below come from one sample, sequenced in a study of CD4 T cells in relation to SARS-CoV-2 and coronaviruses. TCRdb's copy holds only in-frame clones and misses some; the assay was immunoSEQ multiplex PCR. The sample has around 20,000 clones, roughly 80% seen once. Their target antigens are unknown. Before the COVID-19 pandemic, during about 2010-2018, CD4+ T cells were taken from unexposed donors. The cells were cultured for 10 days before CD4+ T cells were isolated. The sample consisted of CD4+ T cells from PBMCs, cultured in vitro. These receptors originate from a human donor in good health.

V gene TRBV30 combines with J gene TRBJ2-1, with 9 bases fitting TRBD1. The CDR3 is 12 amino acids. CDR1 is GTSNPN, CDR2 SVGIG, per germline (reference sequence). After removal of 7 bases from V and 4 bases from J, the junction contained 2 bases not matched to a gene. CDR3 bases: TGTGCCTCCGGACAGGGGTACAATGAGCAGTTCTTC. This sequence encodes CASGQGYNEQFF.

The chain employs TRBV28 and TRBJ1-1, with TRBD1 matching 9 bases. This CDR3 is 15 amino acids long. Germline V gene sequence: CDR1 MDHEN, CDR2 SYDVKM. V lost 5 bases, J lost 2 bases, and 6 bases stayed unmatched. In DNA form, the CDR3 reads TGTGCCAGCAGTCCGGGACAGGGCTTAAACACTGAAGCTTTCTTT. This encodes CASSPGQGLNTEAFF.

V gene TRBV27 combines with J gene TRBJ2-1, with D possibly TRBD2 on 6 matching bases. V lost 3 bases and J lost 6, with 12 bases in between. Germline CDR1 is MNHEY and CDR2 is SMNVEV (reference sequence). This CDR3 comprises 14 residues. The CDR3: CASSFWGSGNEQFF. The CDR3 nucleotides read TGTGCCAGCAGTTTTTGGGGTAGCGGCAATGAGCAGTTCTTC.

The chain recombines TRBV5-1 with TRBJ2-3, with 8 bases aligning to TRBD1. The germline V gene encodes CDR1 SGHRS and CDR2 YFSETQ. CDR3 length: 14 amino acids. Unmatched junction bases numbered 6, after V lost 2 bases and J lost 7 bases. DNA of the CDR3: TGCGCCAGCAGCTTCCAGGGGGCCGGCAATACGCAGTATTTT. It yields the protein CASSFQGAGNTQYF.

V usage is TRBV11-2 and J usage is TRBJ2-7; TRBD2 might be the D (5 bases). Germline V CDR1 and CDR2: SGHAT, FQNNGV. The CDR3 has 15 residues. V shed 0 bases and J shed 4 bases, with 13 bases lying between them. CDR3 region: CASSLDTDFWYEQYF. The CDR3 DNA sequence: TGTGCCAGCAGCTTAGATACGGACTTTTGGTACGAGCAGTACTTC. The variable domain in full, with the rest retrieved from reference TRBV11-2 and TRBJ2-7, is EAGVAQSPRYKIIEKRQSVAFWCNPISGHATLYWYQQILGQGPKLLIQFQNNGVVDDSQLPKDRFSAERLKGVDSTLKIQPAKLEDSAVYLCASSLDTDFWYEQYFGPGTRLTVT.